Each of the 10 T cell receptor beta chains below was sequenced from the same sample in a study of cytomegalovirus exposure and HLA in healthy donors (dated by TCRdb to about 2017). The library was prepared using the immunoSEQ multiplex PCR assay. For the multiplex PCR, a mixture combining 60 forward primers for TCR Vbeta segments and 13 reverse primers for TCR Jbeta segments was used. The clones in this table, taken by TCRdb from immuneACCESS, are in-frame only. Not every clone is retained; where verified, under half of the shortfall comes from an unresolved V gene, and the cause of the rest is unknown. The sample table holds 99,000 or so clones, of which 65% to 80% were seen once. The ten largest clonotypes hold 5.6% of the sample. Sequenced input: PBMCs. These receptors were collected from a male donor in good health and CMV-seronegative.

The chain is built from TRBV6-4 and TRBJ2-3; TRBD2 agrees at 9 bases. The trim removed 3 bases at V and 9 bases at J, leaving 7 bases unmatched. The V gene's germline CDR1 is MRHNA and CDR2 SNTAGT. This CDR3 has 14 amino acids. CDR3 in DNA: TGTGCCAGCAGTGAAGAGATAGCGGGAGCAACGCAGTATTTT. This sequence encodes CASSEEIAGATQYF.

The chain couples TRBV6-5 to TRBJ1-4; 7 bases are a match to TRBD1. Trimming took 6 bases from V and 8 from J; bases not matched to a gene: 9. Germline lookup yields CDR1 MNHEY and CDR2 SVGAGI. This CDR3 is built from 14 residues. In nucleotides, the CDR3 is TGTGCCAGCAGGGGGGGACAGCCTAGGGAAAAACTGTTTTTT. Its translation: CASRGGQPREKLFF.

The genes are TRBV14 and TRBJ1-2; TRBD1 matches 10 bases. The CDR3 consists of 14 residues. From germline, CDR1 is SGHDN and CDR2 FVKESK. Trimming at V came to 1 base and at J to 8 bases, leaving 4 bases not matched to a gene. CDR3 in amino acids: CASSQVGQGDGYTF. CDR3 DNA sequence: TGTGCCAGCAGCCAAGTCGGACAGGGGGACGGCTACACCTTC.

The CDR3 sequence: CAWSLSGTSAYNEQFF. CDR3 in DNA: TGTGCCTGGAGTCTCTCGGGAACTAGCGCATACAATGAGCAGTTCTTC. The chain recombines TRBV30 with TRBJ2-1; TRBD2 matches at 7 bases. J lost 4 bases, V lost 2 bases, and 11 bases had no gene match. The CDR3 totals 16 residues. Looked up from germline, CDR1 is GTSNPN and CDR2 is SVGIG (reference sequence).

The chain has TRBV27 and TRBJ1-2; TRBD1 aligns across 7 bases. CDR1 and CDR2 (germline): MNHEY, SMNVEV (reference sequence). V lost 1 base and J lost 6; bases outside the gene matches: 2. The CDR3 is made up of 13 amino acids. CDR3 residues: CASSLYQGDGYTF. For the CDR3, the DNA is TGTGCCAGCAGTTTATATCAGGGGGATGGCTACACCTTC.

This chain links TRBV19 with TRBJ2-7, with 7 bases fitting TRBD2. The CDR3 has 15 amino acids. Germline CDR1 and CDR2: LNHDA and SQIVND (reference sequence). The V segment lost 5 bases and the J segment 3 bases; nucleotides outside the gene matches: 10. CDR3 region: CASSEGGVSFYEQYF. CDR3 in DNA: TGTGCCAGTAGTGAGGGAGGGGTCAGTTTCTACGAGCAGTACTTC.

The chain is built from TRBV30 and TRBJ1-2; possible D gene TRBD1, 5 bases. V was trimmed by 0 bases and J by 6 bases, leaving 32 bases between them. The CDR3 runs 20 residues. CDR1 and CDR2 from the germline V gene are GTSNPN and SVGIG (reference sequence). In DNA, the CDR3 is TGTGCCTGGAGTGTACGGGGGTCCATCGCACGCAGGAAGACGTGGGATGGCTACACCTTC. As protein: CAWSVRGSIARRKTWDGYTF.

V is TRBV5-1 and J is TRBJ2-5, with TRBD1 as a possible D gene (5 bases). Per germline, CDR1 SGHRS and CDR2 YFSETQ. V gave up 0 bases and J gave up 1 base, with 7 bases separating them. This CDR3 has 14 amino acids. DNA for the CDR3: TGCGCCAGCAGCTTGGTTCAGGGCCAAGAGACCCAGTACTTC. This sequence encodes CASSLVQGQETQYF.

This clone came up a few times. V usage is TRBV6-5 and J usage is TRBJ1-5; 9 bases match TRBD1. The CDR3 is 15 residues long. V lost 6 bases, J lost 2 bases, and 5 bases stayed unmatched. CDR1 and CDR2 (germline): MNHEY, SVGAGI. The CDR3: CASSADRGGNQPQHF. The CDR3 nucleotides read TGTGCCAGCAGCGCGGACAGGGGAGGCAATCAGCCCCAGCATTTT.

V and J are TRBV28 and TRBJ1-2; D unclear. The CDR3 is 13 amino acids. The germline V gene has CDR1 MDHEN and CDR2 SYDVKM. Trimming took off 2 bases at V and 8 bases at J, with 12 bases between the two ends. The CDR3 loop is CASSLAAVMGYTF. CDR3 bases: TGTGCCAGCAGTTTAGCGGCGGTGATGGGCTACACCTTC.